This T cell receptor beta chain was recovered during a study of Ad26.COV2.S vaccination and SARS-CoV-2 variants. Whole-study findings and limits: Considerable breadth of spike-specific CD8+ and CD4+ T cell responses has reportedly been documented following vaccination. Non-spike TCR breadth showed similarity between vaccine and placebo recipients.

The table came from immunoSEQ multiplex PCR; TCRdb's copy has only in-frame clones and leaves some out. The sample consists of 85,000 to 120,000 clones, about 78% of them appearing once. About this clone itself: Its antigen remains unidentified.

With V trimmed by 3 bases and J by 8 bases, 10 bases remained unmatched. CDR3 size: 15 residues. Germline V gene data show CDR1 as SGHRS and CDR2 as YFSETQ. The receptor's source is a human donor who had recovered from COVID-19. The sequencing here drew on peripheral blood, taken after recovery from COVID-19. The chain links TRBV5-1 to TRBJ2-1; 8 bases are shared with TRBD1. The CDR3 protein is CASSSAGGAQYEQFF. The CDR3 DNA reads TGCGCCAGCAGCTCGGCAGGGGGCGCGCAGTATGAGCAGTTCTTC.